This T cell receptor beta chain comes out of a study of blood T cell repertoires in COVID-19. Study overall: Researchers got acute and convalescent COVID-19 samples from the United States, Italy and Spain.

V was pared by 6 bases and J by 3 bases, with 8 bases of the junction left unmatched. Germline V gives CDR1 MNHEY, CDR2 SVGAGI. The CDR3 has 15 amino acids. Original processing notes: Amplification with reference gene primers provided the estimates of nucleated cell counts. The repertoire was sequenced with immunoSEQ multiplex PCR; TCRdb's copy has only in-frame clones and lacks some. V and J calls and clone size are those listed in that table; D and trimming were worked out from the DNA. The data contain 140,000 or so clones, 75% to 90% of them singletons. The receptor comes from a man aged 70-80 years who had recovered from COVID-19. Material: peripheral blood. J is TRBJ2-1 and V is TRBV6-5, with TRBD2 matching 7 bases. This CDR3 reads CASRYRASGYNEQFF. DNA for the CDR3: TGTGCCAGCAGATATAGGGCTAGCGGCTACAATGAGCAGTTCTTC.